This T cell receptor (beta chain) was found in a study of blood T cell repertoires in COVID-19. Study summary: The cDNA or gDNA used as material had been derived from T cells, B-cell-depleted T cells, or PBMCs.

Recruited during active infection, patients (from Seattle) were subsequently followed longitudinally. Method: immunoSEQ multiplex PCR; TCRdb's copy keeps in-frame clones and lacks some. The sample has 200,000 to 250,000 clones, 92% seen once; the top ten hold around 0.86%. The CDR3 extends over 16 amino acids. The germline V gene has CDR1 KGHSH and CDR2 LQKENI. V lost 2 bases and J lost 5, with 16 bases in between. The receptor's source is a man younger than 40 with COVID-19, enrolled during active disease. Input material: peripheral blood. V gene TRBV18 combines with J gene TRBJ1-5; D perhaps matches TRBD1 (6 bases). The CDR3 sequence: CASSPIGRRGYQPQHF. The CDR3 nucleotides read TGTGCCAGCTCACCAATCGGGCGCAGGGGCTATCAGCCCCAGCATTTT.